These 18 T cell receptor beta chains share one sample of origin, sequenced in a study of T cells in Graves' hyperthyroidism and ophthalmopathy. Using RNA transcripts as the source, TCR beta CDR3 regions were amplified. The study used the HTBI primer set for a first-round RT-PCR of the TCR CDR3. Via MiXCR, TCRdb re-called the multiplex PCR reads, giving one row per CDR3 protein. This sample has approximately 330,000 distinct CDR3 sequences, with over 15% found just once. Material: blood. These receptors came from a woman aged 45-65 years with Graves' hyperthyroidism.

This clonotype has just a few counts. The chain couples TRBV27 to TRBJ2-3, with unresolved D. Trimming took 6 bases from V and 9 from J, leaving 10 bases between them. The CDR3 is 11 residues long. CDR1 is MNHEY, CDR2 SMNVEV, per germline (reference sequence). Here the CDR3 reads CASRTIDTQYF. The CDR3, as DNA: TGTGCCAGCAGAACAATTGACACGCAGTATTTT.

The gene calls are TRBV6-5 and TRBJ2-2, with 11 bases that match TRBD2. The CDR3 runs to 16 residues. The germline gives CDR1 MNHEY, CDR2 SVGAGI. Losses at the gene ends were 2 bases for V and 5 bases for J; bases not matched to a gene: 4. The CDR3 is CASSYDVAGGTGELFF. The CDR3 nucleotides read TGTGCCAGCAGTTACGATGTAGCGGGAGGGACCGGGGAGCTGTTTTTT.

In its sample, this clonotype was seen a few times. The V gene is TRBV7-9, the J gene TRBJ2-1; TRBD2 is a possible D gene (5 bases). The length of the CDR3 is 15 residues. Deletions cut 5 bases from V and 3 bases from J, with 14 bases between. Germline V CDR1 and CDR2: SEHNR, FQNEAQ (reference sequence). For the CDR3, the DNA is TGTGCCAGCAGCGCCGGAGGAGTTCACTACAATGAGCAGTTCTTC. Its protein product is CASSAGGVHYNEQFF.

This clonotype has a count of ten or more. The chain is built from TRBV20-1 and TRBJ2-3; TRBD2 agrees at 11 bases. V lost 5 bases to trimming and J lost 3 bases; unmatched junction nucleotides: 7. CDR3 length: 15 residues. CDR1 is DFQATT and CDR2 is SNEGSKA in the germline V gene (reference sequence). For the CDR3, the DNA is TGCAGTGCTTCGGGACTAGCGGAGGCTACAGATACGCAGTATTTT. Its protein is CSASGLAEATDTQYF.

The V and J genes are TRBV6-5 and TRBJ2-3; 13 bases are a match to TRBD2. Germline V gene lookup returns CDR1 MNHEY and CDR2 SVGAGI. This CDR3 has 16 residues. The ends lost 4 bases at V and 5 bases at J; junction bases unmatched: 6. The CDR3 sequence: CASSSLTSGGKDTQYF. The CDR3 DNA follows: TGTGCCAGCAGTTCCTTGACTAGCGGGGGGAAAGATACGCAGTATTTT.

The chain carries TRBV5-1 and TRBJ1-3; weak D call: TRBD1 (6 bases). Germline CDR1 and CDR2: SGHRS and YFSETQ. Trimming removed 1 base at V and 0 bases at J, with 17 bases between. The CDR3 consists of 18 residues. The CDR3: CASSLSPITGISGNTIYF. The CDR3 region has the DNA TGCGCCAGCAGCTTGTCCCCAATTACAGGGATCTCTGGAAACACCATATATTTT.

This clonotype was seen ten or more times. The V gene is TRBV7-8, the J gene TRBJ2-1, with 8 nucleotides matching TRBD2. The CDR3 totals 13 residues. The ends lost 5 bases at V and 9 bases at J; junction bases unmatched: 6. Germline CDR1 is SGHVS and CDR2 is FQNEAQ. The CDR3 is CASSALLAGEQFF. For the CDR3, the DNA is TGTGCCAGCAGCGCACTCCTAGCGGGTGAGCAGTTCTTC. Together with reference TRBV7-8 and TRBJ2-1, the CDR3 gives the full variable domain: GAGVSQSPRYKVAKRGQDVALRCDPISGHVSLFWYQQALGQGPEFLTYFQNEAQLDKSGLPSDRFFAERPEGSVSTLKIQRTQQEDSAVYLCASSALLAGEQFFGPGTRLTVL.

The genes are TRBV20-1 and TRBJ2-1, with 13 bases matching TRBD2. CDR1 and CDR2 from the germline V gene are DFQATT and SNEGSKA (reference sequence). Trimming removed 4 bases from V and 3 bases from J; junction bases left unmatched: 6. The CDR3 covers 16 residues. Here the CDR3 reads CSAKLAGGTFYNEQFF. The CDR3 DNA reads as TGCAGTGCTAAACTAGCGGGGGGGACTTTCTACAATGAGCAGTTCTTC.

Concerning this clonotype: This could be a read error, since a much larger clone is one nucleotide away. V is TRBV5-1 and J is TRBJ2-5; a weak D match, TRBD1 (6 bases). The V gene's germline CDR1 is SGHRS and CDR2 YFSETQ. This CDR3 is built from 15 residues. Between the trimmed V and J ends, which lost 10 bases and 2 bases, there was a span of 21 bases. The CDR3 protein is CAGTIQGFGQETQYF. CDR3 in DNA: TGCGCCGGCACCATACAGGGTTTCGGGCAAGAGACCCAGTACTTC.

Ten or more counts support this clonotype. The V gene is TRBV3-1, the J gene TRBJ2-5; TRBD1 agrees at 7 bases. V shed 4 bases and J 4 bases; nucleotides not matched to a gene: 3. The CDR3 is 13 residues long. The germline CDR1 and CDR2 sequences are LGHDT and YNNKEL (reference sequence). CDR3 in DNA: TGTGCCAGCAGCCGAACAGGGGTAGAGACCCAGTACTTC. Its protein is CASSRTGVETQYF.

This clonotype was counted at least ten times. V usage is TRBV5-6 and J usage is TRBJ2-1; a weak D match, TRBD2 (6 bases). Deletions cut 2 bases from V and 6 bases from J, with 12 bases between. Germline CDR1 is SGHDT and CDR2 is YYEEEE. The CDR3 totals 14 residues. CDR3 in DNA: TGTGCCAGCAGCTTCGGTAGCGGAGCCAATGAGCAGTTCTTC. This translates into CASSFGSGANEQFF.

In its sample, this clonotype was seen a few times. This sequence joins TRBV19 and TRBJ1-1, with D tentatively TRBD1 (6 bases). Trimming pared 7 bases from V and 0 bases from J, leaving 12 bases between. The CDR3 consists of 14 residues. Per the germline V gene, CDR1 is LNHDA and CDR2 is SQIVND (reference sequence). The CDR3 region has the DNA TGTGCCAGTACTCCAGGGGCGATGAACACTGAAGCTTTCTTT. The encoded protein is CASTPGAMNTEAFF.

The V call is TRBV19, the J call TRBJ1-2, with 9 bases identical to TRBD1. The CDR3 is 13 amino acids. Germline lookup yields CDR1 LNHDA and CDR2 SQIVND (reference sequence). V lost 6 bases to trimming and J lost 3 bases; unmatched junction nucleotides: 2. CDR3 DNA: TGTGCCAGTAGGGACAGGGGCGACTATGGCTACACCTTC. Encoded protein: CASRDRGDYGYTF.

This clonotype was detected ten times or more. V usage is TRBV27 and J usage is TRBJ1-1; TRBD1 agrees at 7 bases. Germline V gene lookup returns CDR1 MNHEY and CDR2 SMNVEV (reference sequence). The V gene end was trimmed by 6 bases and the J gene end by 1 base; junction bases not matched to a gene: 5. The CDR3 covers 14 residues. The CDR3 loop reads CASSRWDRNTEAFF. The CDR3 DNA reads TGTGCCAGCAGCAGATGGGACAGGAACACTGAAGCTTTCTTT.

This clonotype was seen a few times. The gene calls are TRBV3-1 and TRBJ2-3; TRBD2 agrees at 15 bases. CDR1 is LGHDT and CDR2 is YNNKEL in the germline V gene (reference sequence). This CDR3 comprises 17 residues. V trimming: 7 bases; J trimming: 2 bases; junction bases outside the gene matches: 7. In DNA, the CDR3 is TGTGCCAGCACCTCGGGACTAGCGGGAGGAAACACAGATACGCAGTATTTT. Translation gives CASTSGLAGGNTDTQYF.

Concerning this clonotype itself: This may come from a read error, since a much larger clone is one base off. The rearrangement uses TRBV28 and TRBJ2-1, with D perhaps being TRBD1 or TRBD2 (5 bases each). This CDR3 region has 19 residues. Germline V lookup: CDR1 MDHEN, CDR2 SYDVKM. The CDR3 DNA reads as TGTGCCGGCAGTTTGGGGACCACAGGAGCTGGCGTCTCCTACAATGAGCAGTTCTTC. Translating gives CAGSLGTTGAGVSYNEQFF.

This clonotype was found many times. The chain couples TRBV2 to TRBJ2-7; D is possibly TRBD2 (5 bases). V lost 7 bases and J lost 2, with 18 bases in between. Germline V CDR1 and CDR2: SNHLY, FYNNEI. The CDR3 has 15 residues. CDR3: CASTARVRRTYEQYV. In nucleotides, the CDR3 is TGTGCCAGCACGGCGAGGGTACGTAGGACCTACGAGCAGTACGTC.

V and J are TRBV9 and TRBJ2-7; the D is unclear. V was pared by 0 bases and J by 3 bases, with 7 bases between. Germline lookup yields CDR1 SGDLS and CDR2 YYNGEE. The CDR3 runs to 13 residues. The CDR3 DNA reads TGTGCCAGCAGCGTAGCTCAAGACTACGAGCAGTACTTC. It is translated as CASSVAQDYEQYF.